The entry below gives a single T cell receptor (beta chain) sequence along with its context. The source of the sample is a study of blood T cell repertoires in COVID-19. About the study: Samples representing acute and convalescent COVID-19 were sourced from the United States, Italy and Spain. PBMCs, B-cell-depleted T cells, or T cells provided the cDNA or gDNA that made up the material.

In the study's own analysis: Researchers report that nucleated cell counts were estimated from reference gene primer amplification. The repertoire was sequenced with immunoSEQ multiplex PCR; TCRdb's copy has only in-frame clones and lacks some. V, J and clone size reflect that table, while D and trimming were determined from the DNA. The sample contains nearly 350,000 clones, around 91% of which appear only once. The germline gives CDR1 LGHNA, CDR2 YSLEER. The CDR3 extends over 15 amino acids. J was trimmed by 7 bases and V by 4 bases; bases with no gene match: 8. The chain is built from TRBV4-3 and TRBJ1-2; the match to TRBD1 covers 11 bases. The sequence was obtained from a woman under 30 who had recovered from COVID-19. Sequencing was done on a sample of peripheral blood. The CDR3 nucleotides read TGCGCCAGCAGCCCCGCCGGGACAGGGGGAATTGGCTACACCTTC. This translates into CASSPAGTGGIGYTF.